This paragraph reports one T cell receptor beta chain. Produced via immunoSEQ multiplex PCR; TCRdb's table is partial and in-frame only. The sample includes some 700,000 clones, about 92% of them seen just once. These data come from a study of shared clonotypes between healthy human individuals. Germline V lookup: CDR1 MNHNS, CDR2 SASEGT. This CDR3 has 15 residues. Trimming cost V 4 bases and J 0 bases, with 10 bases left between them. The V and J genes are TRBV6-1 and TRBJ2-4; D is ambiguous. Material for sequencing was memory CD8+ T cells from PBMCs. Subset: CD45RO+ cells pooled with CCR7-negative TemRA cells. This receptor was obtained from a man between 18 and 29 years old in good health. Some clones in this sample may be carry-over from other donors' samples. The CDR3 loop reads CASSADALAKNIQYF. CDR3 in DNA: TGTGCCAGCAGTGCGGATGCCCTAGCCAAAAACATTCAGTACTTC.